This entry lists 18 T cell receptor beta chains sequenced from one sample in a study of blood T cell repertoires in COVID-19. Sequenced by immunoSEQ multiplex PCR; TCRdb stores in-frame clones only, minus some. The sample comprises around 200,000 clones, 70% to 90% of which are singletons, and under 3.5% rests with the top ten. The sequenced sample consisted of peripheral blood. These receptors all come from a man aged 55 to 70 with acute or convalescent COVID-19.

A single count supports this clone. This sequence joins TRBV6-5 and TRBJ2-6; a weak D match, TRBD2 (5 bases). Trimming took 5 bases from V and 0 from J, leaving 8 bases between them. Germline values: CDR1 MNHEY, CDR2 SVGAGI. The CDR3 extends over 15 amino acids. CDR3 nucleotides: TGTGCCAGCAGTCCAGAGGGCTCTGGGGCCAACGTCCTGACTTTC. This translates into CASSPEGSGANVLTF.

This chain connects TRBV7-2 to TRBJ1-1; D is unclear. CDR3 length equals 13 residues. Germline V gives CDR1 SGHTA, CDR2 FQGNSA. V lost 6 bases and J 1 base, leaving 9 bases between the germline ends. The CDR3 sequence is CASSFSGNTEAFF. CDR3 in DNA: TGTGCCAGCAGTTTCTCGGGGAACACTGAAGCTTTCTTT.

The CDR3 protein is CASSLMRLSTDTQYF. The CDR3 coding sequence is TGTGCCAGCAGCTTAATGCGGCTCTCCACAGATACGCAGTATTTT. This chain uses TRBV7-2 with TRBJ2-3; D is ambiguous. V was shortened by 2 bases and J by 2 bases, with 11 bases between the two germline ends. This CDR3 region has 15 residues. The germline V gene encodes CDR1 SGHTA and CDR2 FQGNSA.

The chain combines TRBV19 with TRBJ1-5; TRBD1 matches at 9 bases. Germline CDR1 LNHDA, CDR2 SQIVND (reference sequence). This CDR3 has 18 residues. The junction had 7 bases not matched to a gene; V was cut back by 1 base and J by 0 bases. The CDR3 loop reads CASSIVGTGSGSNQPQHF. CDR3 nucleotide sequence: TGTGCCAGTAGTATAGTGGGGACAGGGTCGGGTAGCAATCAGCCCCAGCATTTT.

The CDR3 spells CATRETGANTEAFF. DNA for the CDR3: TGTGCCACCAGGGAGACAGGGGCGAACACTGAAGCTTTCTTT. The chain has TRBV24-1 and TRBJ1-1; 8 nucleotides align to TRBD1. The CDR3 is 14 amino acids. Germline V gives CDR1 KGHDR, CDR2 SFDVKD. J gave up 1 base and V 7 bases, and 4 bases lay outside the gene matches.

CDR3 nucleotides: TGTGCCAGCAGCTTAGATATCGGAGGGCCGGGCGAGACCCAGTACTTC. Its translation is CASSLDIGGPGETQYF. V usage is TRBV7-2 and J usage is TRBJ2-5, with a weak D call TRBD2 (6 bases). CDR1 and CDR2 (germline): SGHTA, FQGNSA. The length of the CDR3 is 16 residues. Trimming left V 1 base short and J 5 bases short, with 17 bases between.

The rearrangement uses TRBV18 and TRBJ2-5, with D possibly being TRBD2 (5 bases). Germline V gene sequence: CDR1 KGHSH, CDR2 LQKENI. This CDR3 contains 13 residues. With 6 bases removed from V and 1 base from J, the gap between germline ends came to 9 bases. Here the CDR3 reads CASSEGFQETQYF. In nucleotides, the CDR3 is TGTGCCAGCTCCGAGGGATTCCAAGAGACCCAGTACTTC.

The gene calls are TRBV7-9 and TRBJ2-7, with D possibly TRBD1 on 6 matching bases. The germline V and J ends were trimmed by 3 bases and 6 bases, with 15 bases remaining between them. Germline V gene lookup returns CDR1 SEHNR and CDR2 FQNEAQ (reference sequence). The CDR3 spans 14 residues. CDR3 nucleotides: TGTGCCAGCAGCTTTAGGACAGACGTGGCCGAGCAGTACTTC. Translating gives CASSFRTDVAEQYF.

The J gene is TRBJ1-4, the V gene TRBV10-1, with TRBD1 matching over 7 bases. The V and J ends lost 6 bases and 3 bases, in that order; junction bases with no gene match: 7. This CDR3 has 15 amino acids. Germline V lookup: CDR1 WNHNN, CDR2 SYGVQD (reference sequence). DNA for the CDR3: TGCGCCAGCAGGCTAGACAGGGAGGCTAATGAAAAACTGTTTTTT. Encoded protein: CASRLDREANEKLFF.

The rearrangement links TRBV2 to TRBJ2-3, with unresolved D. V lost 7 bases and J 0 bases, leaving 5 bases between the germline ends. Per germline, CDR1 SNHLY and CDR2 FYNNEI. The CDR3 length is 12 residues. The CDR3 nucleotides read TGTGCCAGCAAAACTAGCACAGATACGCAGTATTTT. Its protein product is CASKTSTDTQYF.

This CDR3 reads CASSSQFGEQFF. The DNA for the CDR3 is TGTGCCAGTAGCAGTCAATTTGGTGAGCAGTTCTTC. The chain joins TRBV19 to TRBJ2-1, with D uncertain. This CDR3 is built from 12 residues. The V end was cut by 6 bases, the J end by 9 bases, with 12 bases between. CDR1 and CDR2 (germline): LNHDA, SQIVND (reference sequence).

The rearrangement links TRBV10-3 to TRBJ2-7; TRBD1 is a possible D gene (6 bases). The ends were cut back, 3 bases at V and 2 bases at J, with 11 bases in the middle. CDR3 length: 14 amino acids. Germline CDR1 reads ENHRY; CDR2 reads SYGVKD. The CDR3 here is CAISDRGRTYEQYF. CDR3 DNA: TGTGCCATCAGTGACAGGGGCCGAACCTACGAGCAGTACTTC.

This chain links TRBV28 with TRBJ2-6, with D possibly being TRBD2 (5 bases). Germline assignment: CDR1 MDHEN and CDR2 SYDVKM. The V end was cut by 7 bases, the J end by 0 bases, with 13 bases between. The CDR3 length is 16 residues. CDR3 loop: CASKRGKSSGANVLTF. The CDR3 nucleotides are TGTGCCAGCAAGAGAGGGAAGAGCTCTGGGGCCAACGTCCTGACTTTC.

The V call is TRBV6-2 or TRBV6-3, the J call TRBJ2-2; TRBD1 is a possible D gene (7 bases). Trimming removed 0 bases from V and 8 bases from J, with 31 bases in between. This CDR3 spans 21 amino acids. Germline CDR1 is MNHEY and CDR2 is SVGEGT. The CDR3 bases are TGTGCCAGCAGTTACTCGATCAGGGGGAAGCGGCAGGGCCCCGGGAGAGGGGAGCTGTTTTTT. Translated: CASSYSIRGKRQGPGRGELFF.

The chain combines TRBV7-9 with TRBJ2-3, with 7 bases lining up with TRBD2. Looked up from germline, CDR1 is SEHNR and CDR2 is FQNEAQ (reference sequence). J was trimmed by 0 bases and V by 4 bases; bases with no gene match: 4. The CDR3 sequence is 15 residues long. CDR3 residues: CASSYERGSTDTQYF. The DNA of the CDR3 is TGTGCCAGCAGCTATGAGCGGGGTAGCACAGATACGCAGTATTTT.

This sequence joins TRBV27 and TRBJ2-7, with 8 bases identical to TRBD2. V shed 8 bases, J shed 2 bases, and the junction held 11 bases outside the gene matches. CDR3 length equals 15 residues. Germline CDR1 is MNHEY and CDR2 is SMNVEV (reference sequence). The CDR3 DNA reads as TGTGCCAGCCGCTCCGGGGGAGCGGGAGCCTACGAGCAGTACTTC. This translates into CASRSGGAGAYEQYF.

The V and J genes are TRBV5-6 and TRBJ2-5, with D unclear. Germline loops: CDR1 SGHDT, CDR2 YYEEEE. This CDR3 has 13 residues. V gave up 0 bases and J gave up 3 bases, with 6 bases separating them. The CDR3 sequence: CASSLARKETQYF. DNA for the CDR3: TGTGCCAGCAGCTTGGCTAGAAAAGAGACCCAGTACTTC.

The chain carries TRBV15 and TRBJ1-4; 7 bases match TRBD1. Trimming cost V 1 base and J 2 bases; bases outside gene matches: 1. CDR3 length equals 15 residues. Germline loops: CDR1 LNHNV, CDR2 YYDKDF (reference sequence). The CDR3 loop reads CATSRGRGTNEKLFF. CDR3 bases: TGTGCCACCAGCAGAGGCAGGGGGACTAATGAAAAACTGTTTTTT.